The text below deals with one T cell receptor beta chain. Its antigen is unknown. When replicate PCRs were run on sorted subsets, they used about 220 ng DNA, about 30,000 T cell genomes. The repertoire was sequenced with immunoSEQ multiplex PCR; TCRdb's copy has only in-frame clones and lacks some. The data show roughly 810,000 clones, about 96% seen once. Naive CD8 cells, CD45RO-negative and positively selected for CCR7, excluded terminally differentiated effector memory CD45RA+ cells. The sample belongs to a study of shared clonotypes between healthy human individuals. Study-wide background: CD8 memory received one plate per donor, CD8 naive two, CD4 memory three and CD4 naive three.

Study outcomes and limitations: Among donors, the sharing of clonotypes was expected to be influenced by sequencing depth.

The TCR originated in a man aged 30-40 years in good health. Sequenced sample: naive CD8+ T cells sorted from blood.

The CDR3: CASSFRQGTYEQYF. The CDR3 DNA reads as TGCGCCAGCAGCTTCCGACAGGGCACCTACGAGCAGTACTTC. The V call is TRBV5-1, the J call TRBJ2-7; 7 positions match TRBD1. CDR1 is SGHRS, CDR2 YFSETQ, per germline. The CDR3 consists of 14 residues. V shed 2 bases, J shed 2 bases, and the junction held 4 bases outside the gene matches.